Listed below are T cell receptor beta chains from one sample, sequenced in a study of blood T cell repertoires in COVID-19. Profiled with immunoSEQ multiplex PCR; TCRdb holds only in-frame clones, not every one. Among approximately 280,000 clones, 70% to 90% were seen once, and the ten largest hold around an eighth. Sequenced: peripheral blood. These receptor sequences come from a woman aged 60-75 years with acute or convalescent COVID-19. Each CDR3 is given without its conserved first and last residue. The order of the fields is CDR3 protein, V gene, J gene.

CDR3: ATSYQGGTGELF
V: TRBV10-3
J: TRBJ2-2

CDR3: ASSQADTGELF
V: TRBV7-3
J: TRBJ2-2

CDR3: ASSRMIEETQY
V: TRBV7-2
J: TRBJ2-5

CDR3: ASSQKTSINEAF
V: TRBV16
J: TRBJ1-1

CDR3: ASSLGTSGRVQY
V: TRBV7-9
J: TRBJ2-7

CDR3: ASSSGTGGYGYT
V: TRBV5-1
J: TRBJ1-2

CDR3: ASSFADRGNSPLH
V: TRBV7-9
J: TRBJ1-6

CDR3: ASSLGVEDGYT
V: TRBV7-9
J: TRBJ1-2

CDR3: ASSPGLAGANEQF
V: TRBV3-1/TRBV3-2
J: TRBJ2-1

CDR3: ASGRGIDGYT
V: TRBV19
J: TRBJ1-2

CDR3: ASSYRTGSYGYT
V: TRBV6-2/TRBV6-3
J: TRBJ1-2

CDR3: ASSLLGQMNTEAF
V: TRBV7-9
J: TRBJ1-1

CDR3: ASSYEGAGNTIY
V: TRBV14
J: TRBJ1-3

CDR3: ASSAFGAVSYEQY
V: TRBV9
J: TRBJ2-7

CDR3: ASSLTGGGGTGELF
V: TRBV7-2
J: TRBJ2-2

CDR3: ATEQGAHSGSNQPQH
V: TRBV2
J: TRBJ1-5